The entry that follows covers one TCR beta chain sequence. This sample was taken from a study of cytotoxic CD8 clonotypes in ibrutinib-treated CLL. V shed 7 bases, J shed 4 bases, and the junction held 6 bases outside the gene matches. The germline gives CDR1 SNHLY, CDR2 FYNNEI. This CDR3 has 14 residues. The repertoire was sequenced with immunoSEQ multiplex PCR; TCRdb's copy has only in-frame clones and lacks some. Of roughly 330,000 clones listed, over 55% are singletons. V and J are TRBV2 and TRBJ2-1; TRBD2 agrees at 8 bases. This TCR derives from a human donor with chronic lymphocytic leukemia. The material was PBMCs, obtained after 36 months of ibrutinib treatment. In DNA, the CDR3 is TGTGCCAGCAAAGAGGGCGGGAGGTACAATGAGCAGTTCTTC. It encodes CASKEGGRYNEQFF.